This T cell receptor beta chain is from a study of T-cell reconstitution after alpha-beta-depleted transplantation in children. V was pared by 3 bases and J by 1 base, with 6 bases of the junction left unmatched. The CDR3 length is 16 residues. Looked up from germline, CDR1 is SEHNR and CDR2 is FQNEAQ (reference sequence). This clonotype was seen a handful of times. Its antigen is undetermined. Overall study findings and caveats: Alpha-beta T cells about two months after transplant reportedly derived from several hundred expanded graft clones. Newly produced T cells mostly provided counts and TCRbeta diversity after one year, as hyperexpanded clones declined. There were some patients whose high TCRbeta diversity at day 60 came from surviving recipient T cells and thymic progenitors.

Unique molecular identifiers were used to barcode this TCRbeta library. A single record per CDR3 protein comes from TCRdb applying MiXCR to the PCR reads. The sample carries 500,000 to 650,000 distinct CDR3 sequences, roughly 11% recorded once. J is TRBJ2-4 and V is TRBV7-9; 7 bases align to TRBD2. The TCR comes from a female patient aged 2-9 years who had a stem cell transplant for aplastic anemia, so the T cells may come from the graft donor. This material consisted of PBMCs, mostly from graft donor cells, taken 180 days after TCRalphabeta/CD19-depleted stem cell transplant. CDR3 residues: CASSLGGRVAKNIQYF. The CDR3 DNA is TGTGCCAGCAGCTTGGGAGGGAGGGTCGCCAAAAACATTCAGTACTTC.